Listed below are T cell receptor beta chains from one sample, sequenced in a study of OX40 agonist ivuxolimab in advanced cancers. Generated by immunoSEQ multiplex PCR, the TCRdb table keeps only in-frame clones and is missing some. The sample consists of under 85,000 clones, around four fifths of them appearing once. Sample: CD4+ or CD8+ T cells sorted from blood, taken in a trial of the OX40 agonist ivuxolimab. The origin of the receptors is an adult with an advanced solid tumor such as melanoma, head and neck, liver or kidney cancer. The CDR3 runs from the conserved cysteine through the conserved F or W. The D gene is left open where the match is weak. Some rows have no size entry. The others give once, few or many, or a class for an expanded clone.

TRBJ1-2	few	TRBV27	-	CASSHPAGGYTF	TGTGCCAGCAGTCACCCCGCGGGTGGCTACACCTTC
TRBJ2-7	-	TRBV18	TRBD1	CASSPGNNRGHEQYF	TGTGCCAGCTCACCCGGTAATAACAGGGGGCACGAGCAGTACTTC
TRBJ2-5	-	TRBV5-4	-	CASSLAGTVETQYF	TGTGCCAGCAGCTTGGCAGGTACAGTAGAGACCCAGTACTTC
TRBJ1-2	-	TRBV25-1	-	CASSPLGVGYGYTF	TGTGCCAGCAGTCCCCTGGGGGTTGGCTATGGCTACACCTTC
TRBJ1-1	-	TRBV5-4	-	CASSLGGAGTNTEAFF	TGTGCCAGCAGCTTAGGAGGGGCAGGCACAAACACTGAAGCTTTCTTT
TRBJ2-5	-	TRBV10-3	TRBD2	CAISYGTSGGQETQYF	TGTGCCATCAGCTACGGGACTAGCGGGGGCCAAGAGACCCAGTACTTC
TRBJ1-2	-	TRBV30	-	CAWSSGRPGYTF	TGTGCCTGGAGCTCGGGCAGACCTGGCTACACCTTC
TRBJ2-1	-	TRBV7-3	TRBD2	CASSLYMAGGPDSLFF	TGTGCCAGCAGCTTATATATGGCGGGGGGGCCGGATAGTCTGTTCTTC
TRBJ1-5	-	TRBV19	-	CASKGRQAPAMNQPQHF	TGTGCCAGTAAAGGGAGACAGGCTCCCGCTATGAATCAGCCCCAGCATTTT
TRBJ2-3	once	TRBV28	TRBD1	CASSLTGDTQYF	TGTGCCAGCAGCTTGACAGGGGATACGCAGTATTTT
TRBJ2-1	-	TRBV5-8	TRBD1	CASSRGPLYNEQFF	TGTGCCAGCAGCAGGGGGCCCCTCTACAATGAGCAGTTCTTC
TRBJ2-7	-	TRBV6-6	-	CASSYPPEDLVEQYF	TGTGCCAGCAGTTACCCCCCGGAGGACCTCGTCGAGCAGTACTTC
TRBJ1-5	few	TRBV19	-	CASSITSGVGDQPQHF	TGTGCCAGTAGTATAACGTCAGGGGTAGGGGATCAGCCCCAGCATTTT
TRBJ2-3	-	TRBV14	TRBD2	CASSPHITSGRATDTQYF	TGTGCCAGCAGCCCCCACATTACTAGCGGGAGGGCGACAGATACGCAGTATTTT
TRBJ2-4	few	TRBV12-5	TRBD1	CASGFDRGIQYF	TGTGCTAGTGGTTTCGACAGGGGCATTCAGTACTTC
TRBJ2-5	-	TRBV25-1	-	CASRRGETQYF	TGTGCCAGCCGAAGGGGGGAGACCCAGTACTTC
TRBJ1-5	-	TRBV19	-	CASSNRDTDNQPQHF	TGTGCCAGTAGTAATCGGGACACCGACAATCAGCCCCAGCATTTT
TRBJ2-1	-	TRBV6-5	TRBD1	CASSLPRDRGDNEQFF	TGTGCCAGCAGTTTACCGAGGGACAGGGGTGACAATGAGCAGTTCTTC
TRBJ2-3	-	TRBV7-9	-	CASSSGHFEDTQYF	TGTGCCAGCAGCTCGGGACACTTCGAAGATACGCAGTATTTT
TRBJ1-5	-	TRBV28	-	CAHLGSGNQPQHF	TGTGCCCATCTGGGGTCGGGCAATCAGCCCCAGCATTTT
TRBJ2-7	-	TRBV6-6	TRBD1	CASSYIQGSDEQYF	TGTGCCAGCAGTTATATACAGGGGAGCGACGAGCAGTACTTC
TRBJ1-1	-	TRBV11-3	-	CASSSDEPFF	TGTGCCAGCAGCTCGGACGAACCTTTCTTT
TRBJ1-2	-	TRBV7-6	-	CASSLGVPNYGYTF	TGTGCCAGCAGCTTGGGGGTCCCTAACTATGGCTACACCTTC
TRBJ1-2	-	TRBV7-9	-	CASSQMAGYNYGYTF	TGTGCCAGCAGTCAAATGGCAGGGTATAACTATGGCTACACCTTC
TRBJ1-3	once	TRBV30	-	CAWSVKTVPGNTIYF	TGTGCCTGGAGCGTAAAGACAGTGCCCGGAAACACCATATATTTT
TRBJ1-5	-	TRBV18	-	CASSPGTGGSNQPQHF	TGTGCCAGCTCACCGGGGACGGGGGGTAGCAATCAGCCCCAGCATTTT
TRBJ1-5	-	TRBV5-8	-	CASSLAGQGRNQPQHF	TGTGCCAGCAGCTTGGCAGGCCAGGGGAGGAATCAGCCCCAGCATTTT
TRBJ2-2	once	TRBV6-6	-	CASSRGKNTGELFF	TGTGCCAGCAGTCGGGGGAAGAACACCGGGGAGCTGTTTTTT
TRBJ1-5	-	TRBV18	-	CASSPRTLTDNQPQHF	TGTGCCAGCTCACCTAGGACCCTAACGGACAATCAGCCCCAGCATTTT
TRBJ1-2	-	TRBV27	-	CASGTGPYGYTF	TGTGCCAGCGGCACAGGACCCTATGGCTACACCTTC
TRBJ2-1	-	TRBV19	-	CASAWDSLDNEQFF	TGTGCCAGTGCCTGGGACTCCCTCGACAATGAGCAGTTCTTC
TRBJ1-6	-	TRBV7-2	-	CASSLDPNSPLHF	TGTGCCAGCAGCTTAGATCCCAATTCACCCCTCCACTTT
TRBJ1-1	-	TRBV18	-	CASSPVPGPNTEAFF	TGTGCCAGCTCACCGGTTCCGGGACCGAACACTGAAGCTTTCTTT
TRBJ2-3	-	TRBV21-1	-	CASSIEWCGAITDTQYF	TGTGCCAGCAGCATAGAGTGGTGCGGGGCGATAACAGATACGCAGTATTTT
TRBJ2-7	-	TRBV6-5	-	CASSYLLADYEQYF	TGTGCCAGCAGTTACCTCCTAGCAGACTACGAGCAGTACTTC
TRBJ1-5	-	TRBV6-5	-	CASRMGAGNQPQHF	TGTGCCAGCAGGATGGGGGCGGGCAATCAGCCCCAGCATTTT
TRBJ2-7	-	TRBV29-1	-	CSVASGKTHEQYF	TGCAGCGTCGCCTCAGGGAAAACCCACGAGCAGTACTTC
TRBJ2-5	-	TRBV5-5	-	CASSRGTHDQETQYF	TGTGCCAGCAGCCGTGGGACCCACGATCAAGAGACCCAGTACTTC
TRBJ2-2	-	TRBV5-6	-	CASSVQYRDLTGRAGELFF	TGTGCCAGCAGCGTTCAATACCGGGACTTGACGGGTAGGGCCGGGGAGCTGTTTTTT
TRBJ2-3	-	TRBV29-1	-	CSVTTGDTQYF	TGCAGCGTGACCACAGGGGATACGCAGTATTTT
TRBJ1-1	-	TRBV5-4	-	CASSFRDAEAFF	TGTGCCAGCAGCTTCCGCGACGCTGAAGCTTTCTTT
TRBJ2-7	-	TRBV6-1	TRBD1	CASRANRGAFDEQYF	TGTGCCAGCAGGGCAAACAGGGGAGCGTTTGACGAGCAGTACTTC
TRBJ1-5	-	TRBV7-2	TRBD1	CASSQESINRGNQPQHF	TGTGCCAGCAGCCAGGAATCTATAAACAGGGGGAATCAGCCCCAGCATTTT
TRBJ1-2	-	TRBV10-3	-	CAISEYQDYGYTF	TGTGCCATCAGTGAGTACCAGGACTATGGCTACACCTTC
TRBJ1-1	-	TRBV19	-	CASRVVRNTEAFF	TGTGCCAGTAGGGTGGTGAGGAACACTGAAGCTTTCTTT
TRBJ2-5	-	TRBV10-3	TRBD2	CAIRGTSGEETQYF	TGTGCCATCAGGGGGACTAGCGGGGAAGAGACCCAGTACTTC
TRBJ1-3	-	TRBV5-6	-	CASRARGAYGNTIYF	TGTGCCAGCAGGGCGCGGGGGGCGTATGGAAACACCATATATTTT
TRBJ1-6	few	TRBV9	-	CASTPSPGVESPLHF	TGTGCCAGCACCCCCAGCCCGGGAGTGGAATCACCCCTCCACTTT
TRBJ1-6	-	TRBV9	-	CASSVAGYRSPLHF	TGTGCCAGCAGCGTAGCAGGGTATCGTTCACCCCTCCACTTT
TRBJ2-7	-	TRBV7-3	-	CASSLGRGEPQYF	TGTGCCAGCAGCTTAGGCAGGGGAGAACCACAGTACTTC
TRBJ2-2	-	TRBV28	-	CASSTRDGTNTGELFF	TGTGCCAGCAGTACCCGGGACGGAACGAACACCGGGGAGCTGTTTTTT
TRBJ2-1	-	TRBV20-1	-	CSARGPEQFF	TGCAGTGCTAGGGGCCCCGAGCAGTTCTTC
TRBJ1-2	-	TRBV5-5	-	CASSYTGLEGSLYGYTF	TGTGCCAGCAGCTATACCGGTCTTGAGGGAAGCCTCTATGGCTACACCTTC
TRBJ1-2	-	TRBV19	TRBD1	CASTPDRVYGYTF	TGTGCCAGTACCCCGGACAGGGTGTATGGCTACACCTTC
TRBJ2-2	-	TRBV5-1	-	CASSLSRRSTNTGELFF	TGCGCCAGCAGCTTGTCTCGACGGTCGACGAACACCGGGGAGCTGTTTTTT